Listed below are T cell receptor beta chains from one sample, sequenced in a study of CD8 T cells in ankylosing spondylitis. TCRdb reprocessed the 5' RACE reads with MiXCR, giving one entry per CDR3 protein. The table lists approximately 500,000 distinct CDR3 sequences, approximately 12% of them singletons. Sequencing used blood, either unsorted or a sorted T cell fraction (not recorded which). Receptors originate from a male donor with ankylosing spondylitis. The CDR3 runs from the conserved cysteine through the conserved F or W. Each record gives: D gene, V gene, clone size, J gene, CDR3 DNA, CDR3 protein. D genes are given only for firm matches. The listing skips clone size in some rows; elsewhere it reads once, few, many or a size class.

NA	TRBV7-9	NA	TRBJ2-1	TGTGCCAGCAGCTCCAGGGTGTCTGAGTTCTTC	CASSSRVSEFF
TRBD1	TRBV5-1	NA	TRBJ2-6	TGCGCCAGCAGCTTGGGACAGGGGGCCGGTGGGGCCAACGTCCTGACTTTC	CASSLGQGAGGANVLTF
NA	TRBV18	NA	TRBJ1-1	TGTGCCAGCTCACCCACAGGGTTGGGGGACACTGAAGCTTTCTTT	CASSPTGLGDTEAFF
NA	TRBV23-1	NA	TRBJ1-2	TGCGCCAGCAGTCGAGGCGGCCTTGGCTACACCTTC	CASSRGGLGYTF
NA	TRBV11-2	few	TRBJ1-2	TGTGCCAGCAGCCCCCGCCCCCAATTTGATTCCGACTACACCTTC	CASSPRPQFDSDYTF
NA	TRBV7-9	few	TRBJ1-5	TGTGCCAGCAGCTCCACCTCGGGTCCGCGGCATCAGCCCCAGCATTTT	CASSSTSGPRHQPQHF
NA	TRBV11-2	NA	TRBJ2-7	TGTGCCAGCAGCCCCCCGGACTACGAGCAGTACTTC	CASSPPDYEQYF
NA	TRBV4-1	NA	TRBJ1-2	TGCGCCAGCAGCCAAGAAGGGCGGACCTATGGCTACACCTTC	CASSQEGRTYGYTF
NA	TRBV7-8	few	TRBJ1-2	TGTGCCAGCAGCTTAGGAGCCACCTGGGGGGAAAGGGATGGCTACACCTTC	CASSLGATWGERDGYTF
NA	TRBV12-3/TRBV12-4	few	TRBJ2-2	TGTGCCAGCAGTTTGGCGGGTCATGCCGGGGAGCTGTTTTTT	CASSLAGHAGELFF
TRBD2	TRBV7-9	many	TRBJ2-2	TGTGCCAGCAGGGAACTAGCGGGAGTCATGAACACCGGGGAGCTGTTTTTT	CASRELAGVMNTGELFF
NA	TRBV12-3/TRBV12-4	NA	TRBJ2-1	TGTGCCAGCAGTTTTATCGCGATCGGGGTGGGGAATGAGCAGTTCTTC	CASSFIAIGVGNEQFF
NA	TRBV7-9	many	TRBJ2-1	TGTGCCAGCAGCCCCTATCTCCTATTGTCGACCCGGAATGAGCAGTTCTTC	CASSPYLLLSTRNEQFF
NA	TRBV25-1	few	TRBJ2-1	TGTGCCAGCGGAGCCCCCCCGGGTAGCGGGCCAGGGGGGGAGGGGTTCTTC	CASGAPPGSGPGGEGFF
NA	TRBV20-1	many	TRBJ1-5	TGCAGTGCTCGTACAGGGAACAGTTATCAGCCCCAGCATTTT	CSARTGNSYQPQHF
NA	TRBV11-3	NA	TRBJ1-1	TGTGCCAGCAGCACCGCCACGGGCACTGAAGCTTTCTTT	CASSTATGTEAFF
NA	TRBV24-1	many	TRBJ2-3	TGTGCCACCAGTGATTTTGACAAATGGGATACGCAGTATTTT	CATSDFDKWDTQYF
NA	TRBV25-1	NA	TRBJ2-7	TGTGCCAGCAGTCCGCTGGAGGTCTACGAGCAGTACTTC	CASSPLEVYEQYF
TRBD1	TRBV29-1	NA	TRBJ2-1	TGCAGCGTACAGGGGGCTGGTGAGCAGTTCTTC	CSVQGAGEQFF
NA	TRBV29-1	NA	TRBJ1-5	TGCAGCGTCCGGGGTGGGGCGGTTGAGCCCCAGCATTTT	CSVRGGAVEPQHF
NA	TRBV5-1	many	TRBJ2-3	TGCGCCAGCAGCCCCCTTAGCACAGATACGCAGTATTTT	CASSPLSTDTQYF
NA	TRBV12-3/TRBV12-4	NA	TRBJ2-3	TGTGCCAGCAGTTTGGGGTGGGGCAGGCAGAGCACAGATACGCAGTATTTT	CASSLGWGRQSTDTQYF
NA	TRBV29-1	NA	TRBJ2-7	TGCAGCGCAGGGTCCTACGAGCAGTACTTC	CSAGSYEQYF
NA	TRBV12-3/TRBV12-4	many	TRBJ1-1	TGTGCCAGCATCGTAGGAGGGAACACTGAAGCTTTCTTT	CASIVGGNTEAFF
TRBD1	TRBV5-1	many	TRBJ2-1	TGCGCCAGCAGCCTCGGGACAGCAGGCAATGAGCAGTTCTTC	CASSLGTAGNEQFF
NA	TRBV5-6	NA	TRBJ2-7	TGTGCCAGCAGCTCTGCCGTGACCGGGGGCTACGAGCAGTACTTC	CASSSAVTGGYEQYF
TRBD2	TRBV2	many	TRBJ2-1	TGTGCCAGCAGTGAAGGGACTAGCGGCTACAATGAGCAGTTCTTC	CASSEGTSGYNEQFF
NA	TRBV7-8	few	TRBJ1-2	TGTGCCAGCAGCCAGGTTGGGTATGGCTACACCTTC	CASSQVGYGYTF
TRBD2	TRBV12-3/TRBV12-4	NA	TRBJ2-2	TGTGCCAGCAGATTCTCCGGGACTAGAGACACCGGGGAGCTGTTTTTT	CASRFSGTRDTGELFF
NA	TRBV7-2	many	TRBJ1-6	TGTGCCAGCAGCTTGTATGGGGTTAAGAATTCACCCCTCCACTTT	CASSLYGVKNSPLHF
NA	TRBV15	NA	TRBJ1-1	TGTGCCACCAGCTCCCGGACGGCGTGGACTGAAGCTTTCTTT	CATSSRTAWTEAFF
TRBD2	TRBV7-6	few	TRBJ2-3	TGTGCCAGCAGCCTTGGACTAGCCCTGATAAGCACAGATACGCAGTATTTT	CASSLGLALISTDTQYF
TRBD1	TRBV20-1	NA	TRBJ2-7	TGCTGTGCAGAACCCCGGGACAGGCTCACCTACGAGCAGTACTTC	CCAEPRDRLTYEQYF
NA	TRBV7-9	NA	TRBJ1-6	TGTGCCAGCAGCCATGGACAGTTTGGTTCACCCCTCCACTTT	CASSHGQFGSPLHF
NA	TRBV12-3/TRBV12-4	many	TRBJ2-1	TGTGCCAGCAGTCTGACTGCTGACAATGAGCAGTTCTTC	CASSLTADNEQFF